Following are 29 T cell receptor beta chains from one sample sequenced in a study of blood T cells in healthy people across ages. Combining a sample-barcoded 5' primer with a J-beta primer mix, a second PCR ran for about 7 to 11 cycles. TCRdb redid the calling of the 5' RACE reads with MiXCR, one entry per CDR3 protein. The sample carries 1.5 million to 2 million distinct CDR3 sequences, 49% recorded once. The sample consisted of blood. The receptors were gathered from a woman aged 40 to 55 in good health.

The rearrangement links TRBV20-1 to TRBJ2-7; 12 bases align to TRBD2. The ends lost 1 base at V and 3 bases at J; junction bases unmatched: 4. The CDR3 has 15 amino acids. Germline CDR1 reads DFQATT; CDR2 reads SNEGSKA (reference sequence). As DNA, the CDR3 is TGCAGTGCTAGAGGTGGGACTAGCGGGCACTACGAGCAGTACTTC. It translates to CSARGGTSGHYEQYF.

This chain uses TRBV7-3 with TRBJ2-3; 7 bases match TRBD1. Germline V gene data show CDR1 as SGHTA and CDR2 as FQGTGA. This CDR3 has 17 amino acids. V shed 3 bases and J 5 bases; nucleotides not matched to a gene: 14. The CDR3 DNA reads TGTGCCAGCAGCTTCTTAAGCCGACAGGGAAGTCGAGATACGCAGTATTTT. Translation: CASSFLSRQGSRDTQYF.

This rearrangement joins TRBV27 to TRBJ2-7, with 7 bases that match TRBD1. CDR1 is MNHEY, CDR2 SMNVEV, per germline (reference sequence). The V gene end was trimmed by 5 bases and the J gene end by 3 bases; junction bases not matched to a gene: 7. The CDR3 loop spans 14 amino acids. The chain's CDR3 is CASSPGQIYYEQYF. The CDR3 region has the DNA TGTGCCAGCAGTCCGGGACAGATTTACTACGAGCAGTACTTC.

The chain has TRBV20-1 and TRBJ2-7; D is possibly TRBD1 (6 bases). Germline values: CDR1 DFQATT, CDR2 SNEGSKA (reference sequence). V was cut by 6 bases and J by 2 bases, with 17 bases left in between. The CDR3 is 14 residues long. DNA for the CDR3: TGCAGTGCCCTAGAAGGGGACATAGCCTACGAGCAGTACTTC. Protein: CSALEGDIAYEQYF.

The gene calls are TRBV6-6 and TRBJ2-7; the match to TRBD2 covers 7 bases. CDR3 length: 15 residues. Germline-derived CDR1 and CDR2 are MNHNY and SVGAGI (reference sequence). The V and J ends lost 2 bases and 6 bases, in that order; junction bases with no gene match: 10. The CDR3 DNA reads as TGTGCCAGCAGTTACCCGAAGGGGAGGGCTGGCGAGCAGTACTTC. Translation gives CASSYPKGRAGEQYF.

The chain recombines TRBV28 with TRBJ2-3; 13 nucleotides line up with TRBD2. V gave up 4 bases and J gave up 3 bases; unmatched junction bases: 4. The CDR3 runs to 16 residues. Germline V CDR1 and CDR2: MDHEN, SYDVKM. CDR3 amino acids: CASSSATSGGTDTQYF. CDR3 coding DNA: TGTGCCAGCAGTTCGGCGACTAGCGGGGGGACAGATACGCAGTATTTT.

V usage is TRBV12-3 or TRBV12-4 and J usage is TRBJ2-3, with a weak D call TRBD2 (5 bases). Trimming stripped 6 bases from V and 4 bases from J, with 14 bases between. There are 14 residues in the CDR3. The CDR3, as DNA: TGTGCCAGCAGGAGGACTGGGAGCGCAGATACGCAGTATTTT. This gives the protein CASRRTGSADTQYF.

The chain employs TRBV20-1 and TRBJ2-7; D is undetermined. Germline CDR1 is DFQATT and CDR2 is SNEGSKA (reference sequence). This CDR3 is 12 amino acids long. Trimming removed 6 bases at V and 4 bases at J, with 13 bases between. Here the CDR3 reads CSATENGYEQYF. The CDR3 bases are TGCAGTGCCACAGAAAATGGATACGAGCAGTACTTC.

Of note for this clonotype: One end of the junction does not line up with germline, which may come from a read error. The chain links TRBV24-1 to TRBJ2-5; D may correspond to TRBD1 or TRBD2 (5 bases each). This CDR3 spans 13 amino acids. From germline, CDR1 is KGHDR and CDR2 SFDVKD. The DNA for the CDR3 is TGTACCACGAGGGGAGAGTACCAAGAGACCCAGTACTTC. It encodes CTTRGEYQETQYF.

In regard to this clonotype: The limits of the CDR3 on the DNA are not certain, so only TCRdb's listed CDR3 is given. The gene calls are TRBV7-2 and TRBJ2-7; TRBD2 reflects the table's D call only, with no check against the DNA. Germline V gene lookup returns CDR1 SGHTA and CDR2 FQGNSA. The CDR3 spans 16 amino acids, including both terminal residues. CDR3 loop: CASSLVGAGSGGPEYF.

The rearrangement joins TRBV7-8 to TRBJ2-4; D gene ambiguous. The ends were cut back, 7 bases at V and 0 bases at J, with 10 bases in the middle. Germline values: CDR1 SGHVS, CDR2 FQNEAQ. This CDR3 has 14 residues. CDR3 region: CASTPTRAKNIQYF. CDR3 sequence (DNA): TGTGCCAGCACACCCACCCGAGCCAAAAACATTCAGTACTTC. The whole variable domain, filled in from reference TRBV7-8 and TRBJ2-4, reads GAGVSQSPRYKVAKRGQDVALRCDPISGHVSLFWYQQALGQGPEFLTYFQNEAQLDKSGLPSDRFFAERPEGSVSTLKIQRTQQEDSAVYLCASTPTRAKNIQYFGAGTRLSVL.

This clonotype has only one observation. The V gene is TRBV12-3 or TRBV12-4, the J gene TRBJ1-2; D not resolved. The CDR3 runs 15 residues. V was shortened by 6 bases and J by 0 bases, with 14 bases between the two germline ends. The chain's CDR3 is CASSPAGPANYGYTF. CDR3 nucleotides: TGTGCCAGCAGCCCCGCGGGCCCCGCTAACTATGGCTACACCTTC.

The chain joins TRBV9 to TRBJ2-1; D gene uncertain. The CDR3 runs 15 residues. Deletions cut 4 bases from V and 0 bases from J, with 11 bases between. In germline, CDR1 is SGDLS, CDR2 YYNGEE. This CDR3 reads CASSMRTSSYNEQFF. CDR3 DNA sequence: TGTGCCAGCAGCATGCGTACAAGCTCCTACAATGAGCAGTTCTTC.

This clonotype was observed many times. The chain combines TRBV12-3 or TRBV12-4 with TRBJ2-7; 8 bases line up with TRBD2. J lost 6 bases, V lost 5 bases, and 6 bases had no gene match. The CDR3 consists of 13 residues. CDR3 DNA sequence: TGTGCCAGCAGTCTCGGGACTAGTAGCGAGCAGTACTTC. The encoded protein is CASSLGTSSEQYF.

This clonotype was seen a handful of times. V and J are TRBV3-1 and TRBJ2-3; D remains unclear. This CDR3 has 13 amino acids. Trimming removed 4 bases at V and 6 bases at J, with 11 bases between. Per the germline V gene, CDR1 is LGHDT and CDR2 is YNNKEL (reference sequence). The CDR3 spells CASSPNPGDTQYF. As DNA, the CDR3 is TGTGCCAGCAGCCCCAACCCTGGGGATACGCAGTATTTT.

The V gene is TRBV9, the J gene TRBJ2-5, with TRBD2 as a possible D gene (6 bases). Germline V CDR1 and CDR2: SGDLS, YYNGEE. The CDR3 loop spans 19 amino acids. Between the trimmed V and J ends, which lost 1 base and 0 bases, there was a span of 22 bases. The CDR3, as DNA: TGTGCCAGCAGCGTATTTGGGGGGTCCCGCAGGGTAAACCAAGAGACCCAGTACTTC. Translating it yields CASSVFGGSRRVNQETQYF.

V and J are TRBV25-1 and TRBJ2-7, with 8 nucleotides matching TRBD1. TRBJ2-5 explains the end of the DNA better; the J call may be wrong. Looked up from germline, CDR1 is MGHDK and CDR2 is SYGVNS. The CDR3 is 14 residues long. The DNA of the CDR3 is TGTGCCAGCAGTGAGGACAGGGATCTCGAGACCCAGTACTTC. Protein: CASSEDRDLETQYF.

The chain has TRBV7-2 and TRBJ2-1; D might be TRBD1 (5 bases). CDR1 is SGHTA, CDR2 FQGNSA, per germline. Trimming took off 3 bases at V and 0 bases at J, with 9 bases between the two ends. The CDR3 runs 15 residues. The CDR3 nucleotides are TGTGCCAGCAGCTTGGGGCTCCCCTCCTACAATGAGCAGTTCTTC. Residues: CASSLGLPSYNEQFF.

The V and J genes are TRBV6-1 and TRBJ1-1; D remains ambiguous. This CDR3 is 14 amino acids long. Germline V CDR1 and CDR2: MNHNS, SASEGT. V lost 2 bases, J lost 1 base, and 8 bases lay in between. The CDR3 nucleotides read TGTGCCAGCAGTGAACATGGCGGGAACACTGAAGCTTTCTTT. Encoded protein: CASSEHGGNTEAFF.

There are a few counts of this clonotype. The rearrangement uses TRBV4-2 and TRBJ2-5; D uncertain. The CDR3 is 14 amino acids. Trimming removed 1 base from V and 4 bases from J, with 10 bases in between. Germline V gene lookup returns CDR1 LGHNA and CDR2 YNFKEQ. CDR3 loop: CASSQGGTRETQYF. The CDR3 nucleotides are TGTGCCAGCAGCCAAGGTGGCACAAGAGAGACCCAGTACTTC.

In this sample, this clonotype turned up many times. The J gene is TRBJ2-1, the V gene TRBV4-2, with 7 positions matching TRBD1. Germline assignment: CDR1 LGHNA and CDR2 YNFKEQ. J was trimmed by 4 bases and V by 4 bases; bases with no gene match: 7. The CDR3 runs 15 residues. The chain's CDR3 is CASSPEGTEYNEQFF. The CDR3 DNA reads TGTGCCAGCAGCCCTGAAGGGACAGAATACAATGAGCAGTTCTTC.

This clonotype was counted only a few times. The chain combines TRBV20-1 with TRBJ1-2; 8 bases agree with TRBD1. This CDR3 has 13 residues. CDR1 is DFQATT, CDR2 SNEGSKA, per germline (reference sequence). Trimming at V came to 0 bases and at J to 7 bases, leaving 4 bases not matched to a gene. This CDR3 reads CSAREDRERGYTF. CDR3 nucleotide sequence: TGCAGTGCTAGAGAGGACAGGGAACGTGGCTACACCTTC.

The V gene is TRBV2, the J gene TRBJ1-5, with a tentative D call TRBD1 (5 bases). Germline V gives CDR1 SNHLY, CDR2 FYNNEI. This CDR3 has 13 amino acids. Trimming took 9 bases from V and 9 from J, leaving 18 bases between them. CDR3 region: CASDRDRGWPQHF. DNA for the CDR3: TGTGCCAGTGACCGGGACCGAGGTTGGCCCCAGCATTTT. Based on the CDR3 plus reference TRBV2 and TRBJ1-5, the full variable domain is EPEVTQTPSHQVTQMGQEVILRCVPISNHLYFYWYRQILGQKVEFLVSFYNNEISEKSEIFDDQFSVERPDGSNFTLKIRSTKLEDSAMYFCASDRDRGWPQHFGDGTRLSIL.

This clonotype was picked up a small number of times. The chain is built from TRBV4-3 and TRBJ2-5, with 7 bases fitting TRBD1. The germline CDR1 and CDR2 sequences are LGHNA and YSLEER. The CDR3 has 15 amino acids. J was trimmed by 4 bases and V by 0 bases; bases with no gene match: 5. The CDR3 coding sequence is TGCGCCAGCAGCCAAGATGTTTACAGGGGAGAGACCCAGTACTTC. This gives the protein CASSQDVYRGETQYF.

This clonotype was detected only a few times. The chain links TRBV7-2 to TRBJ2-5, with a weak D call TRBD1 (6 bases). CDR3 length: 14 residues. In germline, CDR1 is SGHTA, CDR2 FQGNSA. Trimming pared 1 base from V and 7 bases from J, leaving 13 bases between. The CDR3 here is CASSLGTDTGTQYF. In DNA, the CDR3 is TGTGCCAGCAGCTTAGGGACAGACACAGGGACCCAGTACTTC.

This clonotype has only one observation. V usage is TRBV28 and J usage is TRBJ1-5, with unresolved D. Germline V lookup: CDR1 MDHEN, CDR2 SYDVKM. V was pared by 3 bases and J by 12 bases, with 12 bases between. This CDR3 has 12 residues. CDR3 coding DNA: TGTGCCAGCAGTTTGCCCGAGCCGCACCAGCATTTT. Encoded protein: CASSLPEPHQHF.

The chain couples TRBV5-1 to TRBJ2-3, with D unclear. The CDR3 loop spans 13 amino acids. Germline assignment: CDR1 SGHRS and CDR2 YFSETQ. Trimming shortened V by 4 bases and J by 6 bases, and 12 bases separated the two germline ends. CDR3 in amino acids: CASSQTSRDTQYF. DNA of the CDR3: TGCGCCAGCAGCCAAACCTCAAGGGATACGCAGTATTTT.

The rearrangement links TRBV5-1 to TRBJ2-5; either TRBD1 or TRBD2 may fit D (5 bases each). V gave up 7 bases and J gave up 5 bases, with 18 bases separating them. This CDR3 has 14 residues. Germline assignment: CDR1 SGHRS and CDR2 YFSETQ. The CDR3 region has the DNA TGCGCCAGCTTTATCGGGACGCACTCGGAGACCCAGTACTTC. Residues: CASFIGTHSETQYF.

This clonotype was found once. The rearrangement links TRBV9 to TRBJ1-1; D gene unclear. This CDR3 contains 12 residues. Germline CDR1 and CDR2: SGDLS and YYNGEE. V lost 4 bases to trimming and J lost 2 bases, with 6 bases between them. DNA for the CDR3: TGTGCCAGCAGCTATATTAACACTGAAGCTTTCTTT. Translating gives CASSYINTEAFF.